The TCR beta chain under discussion was sequenced for a study of blood T cell repertoires in COVID-19. The trim removed 3 bases at V and 10 bases at J, leaving 7 bases unmatched. The CDR3 runs to 15 residues. Germline CDR1 reads KGHSH; CDR2 reads LQKENI. Here immunoSEQ multiplex PCR was the method, and the copy in TCRdb shows in-frame clones only, minus some. This sample yields some 95,000 clones, of which 60% to 85% are seen a single time; approximately 6.8% belongs to the top ten. The source is a man between 65 and 85 years old with acute or convalescent COVID-19. Sequenced: peripheral blood. The chain is built from TRBV18 and TRBJ1-6, with TRBD1 matching over 9 bases. As DNA, the CDR3 is TGTGCCAGCTCACCGAGGGACAGGGTAAAGTCACCCCTCCACTTT. The encoded protein is CASSPRDRVKSPLHF.